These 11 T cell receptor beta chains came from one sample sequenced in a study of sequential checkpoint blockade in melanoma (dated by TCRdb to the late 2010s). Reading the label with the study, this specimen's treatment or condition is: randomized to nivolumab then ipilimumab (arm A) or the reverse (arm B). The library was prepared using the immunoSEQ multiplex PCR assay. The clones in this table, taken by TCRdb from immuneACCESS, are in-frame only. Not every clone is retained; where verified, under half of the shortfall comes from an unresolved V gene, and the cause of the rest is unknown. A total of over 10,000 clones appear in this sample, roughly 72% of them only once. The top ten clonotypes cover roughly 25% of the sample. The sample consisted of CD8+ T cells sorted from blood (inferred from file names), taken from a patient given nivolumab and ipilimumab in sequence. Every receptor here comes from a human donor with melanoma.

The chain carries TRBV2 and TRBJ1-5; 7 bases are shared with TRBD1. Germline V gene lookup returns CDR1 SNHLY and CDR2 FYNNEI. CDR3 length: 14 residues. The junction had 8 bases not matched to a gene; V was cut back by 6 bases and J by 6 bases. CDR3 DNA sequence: TGTGCCAGCAGGGGACAGACCGGGGGTCAGCCCCAGCATTTT. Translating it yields CASRGQTGGQPQHF.

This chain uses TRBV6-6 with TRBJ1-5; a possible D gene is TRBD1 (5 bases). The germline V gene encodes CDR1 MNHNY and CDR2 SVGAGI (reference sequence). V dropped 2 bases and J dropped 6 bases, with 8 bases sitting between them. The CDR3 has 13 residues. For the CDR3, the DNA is TGTGCCAGCAGTTACGGGGGAGGTCAGCCCCAGCATTTT. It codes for CASSYGGGQPQHF.

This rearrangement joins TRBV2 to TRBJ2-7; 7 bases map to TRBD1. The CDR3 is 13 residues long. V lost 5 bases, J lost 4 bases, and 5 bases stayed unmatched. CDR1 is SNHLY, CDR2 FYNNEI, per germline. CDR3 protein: CASSPDRKYEQYF. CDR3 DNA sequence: TGTGCCAGCAGTCCGGACAGGAAATACGAGCAGTACTTC.

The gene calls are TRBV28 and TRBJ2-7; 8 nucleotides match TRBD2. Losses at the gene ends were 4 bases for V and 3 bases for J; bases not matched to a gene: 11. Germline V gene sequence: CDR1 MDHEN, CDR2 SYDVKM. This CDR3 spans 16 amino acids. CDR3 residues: CASSSSGLEENYEQYV. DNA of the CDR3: TGTGCCAGCAGTTCCTCGGGACTAGAGGAGAACTACGAGCAGTACGTC.

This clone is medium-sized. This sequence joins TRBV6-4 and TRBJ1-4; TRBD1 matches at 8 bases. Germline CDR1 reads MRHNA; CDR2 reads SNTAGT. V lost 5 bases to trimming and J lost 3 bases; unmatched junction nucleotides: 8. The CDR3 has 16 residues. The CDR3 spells CASSYPDRGANEKLFF. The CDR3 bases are TGTGCCAGCAGTTACCCTGACAGGGGAGCTAATGAAAAACTGTTTTTT.

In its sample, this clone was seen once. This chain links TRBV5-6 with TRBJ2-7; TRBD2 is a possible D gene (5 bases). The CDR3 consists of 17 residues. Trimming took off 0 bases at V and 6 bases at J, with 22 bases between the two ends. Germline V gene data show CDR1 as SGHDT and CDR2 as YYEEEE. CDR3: CASSLGGFGWQAGEQYF. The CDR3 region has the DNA TGTGCCAGCAGCTTGGGAGGATTTGGTTGGCAGGCGGGCGAGCAGTACTTC.

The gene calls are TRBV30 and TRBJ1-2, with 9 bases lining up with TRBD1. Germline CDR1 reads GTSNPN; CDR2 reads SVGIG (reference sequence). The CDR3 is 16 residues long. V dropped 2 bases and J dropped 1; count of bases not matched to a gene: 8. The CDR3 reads CAWSPNRGPVNYGYTF. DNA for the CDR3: TGTGCCTGGAGTCCGAACAGGGGGCCCGTTAACTATGGCTACACCTTC. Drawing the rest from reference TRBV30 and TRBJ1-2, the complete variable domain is SQTIHQWPATLVQPVGSPLSLECTVEGTSNPNLYWYRQAAGRGLQLLFYSVGIGQISSEVPQNLSASRPQDRQFILSSKKLLLSDSGFYLCAWSPNRGPVNYGYTFGSGTRLTVV.

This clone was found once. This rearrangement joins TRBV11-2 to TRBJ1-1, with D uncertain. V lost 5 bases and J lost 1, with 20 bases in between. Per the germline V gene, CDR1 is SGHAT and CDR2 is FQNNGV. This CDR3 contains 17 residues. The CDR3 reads CASSRTRKRGSNTEAFF. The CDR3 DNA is TGTGCCAGCAGCCGTACCCGTAAGAGAGGGTCGAACACTGAAGCTTTCTTT.

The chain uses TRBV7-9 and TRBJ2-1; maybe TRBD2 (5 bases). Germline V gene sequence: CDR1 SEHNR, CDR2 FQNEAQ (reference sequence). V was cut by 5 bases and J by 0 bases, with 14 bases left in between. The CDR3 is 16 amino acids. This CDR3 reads CASSQRPRGSYNEQFF. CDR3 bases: TGTGCCAGCAGCCAAAGGCCCCGGGGCTCCTACAATGAGCAGTTCTTC.

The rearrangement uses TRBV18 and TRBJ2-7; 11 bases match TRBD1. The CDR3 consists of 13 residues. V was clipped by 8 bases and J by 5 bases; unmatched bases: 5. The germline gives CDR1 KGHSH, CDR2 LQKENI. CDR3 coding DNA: TGTGCCAGCCGGGACAGGGGGGGAAACGAGCAGTACTTC. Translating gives CASRDRGGNEQYF.

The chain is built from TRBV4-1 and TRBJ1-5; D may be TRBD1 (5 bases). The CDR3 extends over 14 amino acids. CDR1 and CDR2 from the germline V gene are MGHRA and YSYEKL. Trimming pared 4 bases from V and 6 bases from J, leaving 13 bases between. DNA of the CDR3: TGCGCCAGCAGCCTGGGGACTGGGGGTCAGCCCCAGCATTTT. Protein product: CASSLGTGGQPQHF.